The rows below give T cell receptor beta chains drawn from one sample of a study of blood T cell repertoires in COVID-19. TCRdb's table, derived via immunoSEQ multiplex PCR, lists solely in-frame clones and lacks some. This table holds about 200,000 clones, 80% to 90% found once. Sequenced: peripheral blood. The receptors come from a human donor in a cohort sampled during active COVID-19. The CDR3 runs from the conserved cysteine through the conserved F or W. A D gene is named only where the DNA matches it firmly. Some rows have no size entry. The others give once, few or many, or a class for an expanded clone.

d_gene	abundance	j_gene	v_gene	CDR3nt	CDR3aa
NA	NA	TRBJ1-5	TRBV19	TGTGCCAGTAGTATCAGGGGTGGGGGCAATCAGCCCCAGCATTTT	CASSIRGGGNQPQHF
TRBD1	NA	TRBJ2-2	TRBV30	TGTGCCTGGAGTGGACAGGGGCGTATCCCTGCCGGGGAGCTGTTTTTT	CAWSGQGRIPAGELFF
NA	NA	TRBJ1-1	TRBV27	TGTGCCAGCAGTTTCCTACAGGGGAACACTGAAGCTTTCTTT	CASSFLQGNTEAFF
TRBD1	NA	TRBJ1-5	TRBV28	TGTGCCAGAATTAGGAGGACGTACGGGACAGGGGTTTATAGCAATCAGCCCCAGCATTTT	CARIRRTYGTGVYSNQPQHF
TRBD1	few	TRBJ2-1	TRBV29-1	TGCAGCGTGCCGGGACAGCCAGTACGGGAGCAGTTCTTC	CSVPGQPVREQFF
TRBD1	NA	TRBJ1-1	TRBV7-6	TGTGCCAGCAGCACGGACAGGGTTGGAACTGAAGCTTTCTTT	CASSTDRVGTEAFF
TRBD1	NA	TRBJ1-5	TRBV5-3	TGTGCCAGATTTAACGGGGCAGGGGGCGGGTTGAGTCATCAGCCCCAGCATTTT	CARFNGAGGGLSHQPQHF
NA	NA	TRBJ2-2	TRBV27	TGTGCCAGCAGTTTCAGGGTATCGAACACCGGGGAGCTGTTTTTT	CASSFRVSNTGELFF
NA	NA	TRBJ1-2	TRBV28	TGTGCCAGCAGTTTGTTAGACAGGCCCACGAACTATGGCTACACCTTC	CASSLLDRPTNYGYTF
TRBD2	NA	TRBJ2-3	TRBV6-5	TGTGCCAGCCGCGGGATAGCGGGGAACACAGATACGCAGTATTTT	CASRGIAGNTDTQYF
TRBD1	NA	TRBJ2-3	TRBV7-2	TGTGCCAGCAGCTACTTCTCGAAAGGGGACAGGGTATACACGCAGTATTTT	CASSYFSKGDRVYTQYF
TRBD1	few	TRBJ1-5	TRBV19	TGTGCCAGTAGTCGAACACCCGGGACAGGGCCCCAGCCCCAGCATTTT	CASSRTPGTGPQPQHF
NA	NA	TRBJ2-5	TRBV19	TGTGCCAGTAGTCTTGGAGGGTTAGAGACCCAGTACTTC	CASSLGGLETQYF
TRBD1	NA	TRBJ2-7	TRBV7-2	TGTGCCAGCAGCTTAGTGGGACAGGGTTCCTACGAGCAGTACTTC	CASSLVGQGSYEQYF
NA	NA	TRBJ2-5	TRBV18	TGTGCCAGCTCACCCAGAGGGAGCCAAGAGACCCAGTACTTC	CASSPRGSQETQYF
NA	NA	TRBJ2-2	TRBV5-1	TGCGCCAGCAGCTTGGGGGGCTCGGCCGGGGAGCTGTTTTTT	CASSLGGSAGELFF
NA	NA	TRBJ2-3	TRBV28	TGTGCCAGCTCTAGCTGGAGGCGGACAGATACGCAGTATTTT	CASSSWRRTDTQYF
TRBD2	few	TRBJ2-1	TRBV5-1	TGCGCCAGCAGCTTCGCGGGAGCCGGATCTCGTGAGCAGTTCTTC	CASSFAGAGSREQFF
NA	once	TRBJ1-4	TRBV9	TGTGCCAGCAGCCCTCCGGGAGGGGGAAAACTGTTTTTT	CASSPPGGGKLFF
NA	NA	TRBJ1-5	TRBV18	TGTGCCAGCTCACCACAGGGGTTCAATCAGCCCCAGCATTTT	CASSPQGFNQPQHF
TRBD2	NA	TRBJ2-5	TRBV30	TGTGCCTGGAGTGGATTAGCGGGGGACACCCAAGAGACCCAGTACTTC	CAWSGLAGDTQETQYF
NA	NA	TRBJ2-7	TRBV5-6	TGTGCCAGCAGCTTGGCAGGGGAGCAGTACTTC	CASSLAGEQYF
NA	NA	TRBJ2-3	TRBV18	TGTGCCAGCTCAAGCGTCGCAGATACGCAGTATTTT	CASSSVADTQYF
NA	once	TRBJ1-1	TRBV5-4	TGTGCCAGCAGCTTGGAACAGAACACTGAAGCTTTCTTT	CASSLEQNTEAFF
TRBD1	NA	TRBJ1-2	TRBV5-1	TGCGCCAGCAGCGGGACATCCGGACAGGGCGGCGGCTACACCTTC	CASSGTSGQGGGYTF
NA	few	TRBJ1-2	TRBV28	TGTGCCAGCCTGAGAGGCATCAACTATGGCTACACCTTC	CASLRGINYGYTF
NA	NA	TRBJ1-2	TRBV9	TGTGCCAGCAGCGTAAAGGGGGATACGGGCTACACCTTC	CASSVKGDTGYTF
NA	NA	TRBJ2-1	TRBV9	TGTGCCAGCAGCGTAGCCAGCGGCAACAATGAGCAGTTCTTC	CASSVASGNNEQFF
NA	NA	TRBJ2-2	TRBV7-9	TGTGCCAGCAGCCCACCCCCAGCGGTAAACACCGGGGAGCTGTTTTTT	CASSPPPAVNTGELFF
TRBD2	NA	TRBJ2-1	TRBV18	TGTGCCAGCTCACCATTCCGAACTCGCGGGAGGGGTGGCAATGAGCAGTTCTTC	CASSPFRTRGRGGNEQFF
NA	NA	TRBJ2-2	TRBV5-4	TGTGCCAGCAGCTCCCCCTCGACCGGGAAGGACACCGGGGAGCTGTTTTTT	CASSSPSTGKDTGELFF
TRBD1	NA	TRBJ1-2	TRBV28	TGTGCCAGCAGCCTAGGGACAGGCAATTACACCTTC	CASSLGTGNYTF
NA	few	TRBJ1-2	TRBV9	TGTGCCAGCAGCGTAGTGACCCAGGGGAACTATGGCTACACCTTC	CASSVVTQGNYGYTF